This TCR beta chain is drawn from a study of blood T cell repertoires in COVID-19. Study context: The analysed material was cDNA or gDNA that came from T cells, B-cell-depleted T cells, or PBMCs.

CDR1 is SGHTA and CDR2 is FQGNSA in the germline V gene. CDR3 length: 14 amino acids. The V segment lost 5 bases and the J segment 2 bases; nucleotides outside the gene matches: 5. Participant age was roughly 18 to 89 years, and participants resided in fewer than 25 US areas. Exposed volunteers were people who met a COVID-19 case within 2 weeks before study entry. In the authors' methods: Using reference gene primer amplification, nucleated cell counts were estimated. Measured with immunoSEQ multiplex PCR; TCRdb has only the in-frame clones, and not every one. V and J calls and clone size are those listed in that table; D and trimming were worked out from the DNA. The sample contains approximately 220,000 clones, roughly four fifths of which appear only once.

The sample taken for sequencing was PBMCs or T cells enriched from blood (not recorded which). The receptor's source is a woman between 45 and 60 years old who had been exposed to COVID-19. The chain couples TRBV7-2 to TRBJ1-1; 7 positions agree with TRBD1. DNA for the CDR3: TGTGCCAGCAGCCTTTGGGACAGAAACACTGAAGCTTTCTTT. The encoded protein is CASSLWDRNTEAFF. Supplemented by reference TRBV7-2 and TRBJ1-1, the full variable domain reads GAGVSQSPSNKVTEKGKDVELRCDPISGHTALYWYRQSLGQGLEFLIYFQGNSAPDKSGLPSDRFSAERTGGSVSTLTIQRTQQEDSAVYLCASSLWDRNTEAFFGQGTRLTVV.